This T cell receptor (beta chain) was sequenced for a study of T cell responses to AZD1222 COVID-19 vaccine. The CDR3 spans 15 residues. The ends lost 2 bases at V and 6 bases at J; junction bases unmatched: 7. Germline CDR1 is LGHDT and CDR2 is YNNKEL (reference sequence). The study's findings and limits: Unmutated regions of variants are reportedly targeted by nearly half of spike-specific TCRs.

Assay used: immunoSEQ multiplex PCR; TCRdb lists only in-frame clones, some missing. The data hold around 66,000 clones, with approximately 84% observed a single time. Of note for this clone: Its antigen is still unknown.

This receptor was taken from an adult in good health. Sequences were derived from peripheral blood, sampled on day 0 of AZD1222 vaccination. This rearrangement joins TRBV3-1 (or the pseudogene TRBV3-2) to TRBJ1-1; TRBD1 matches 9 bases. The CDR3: CASSQLPTGGAEAFF. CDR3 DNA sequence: TGTGCCAGCAGCCAACTACCGACAGGGGGAGCTGAAGCTTTCTTT.